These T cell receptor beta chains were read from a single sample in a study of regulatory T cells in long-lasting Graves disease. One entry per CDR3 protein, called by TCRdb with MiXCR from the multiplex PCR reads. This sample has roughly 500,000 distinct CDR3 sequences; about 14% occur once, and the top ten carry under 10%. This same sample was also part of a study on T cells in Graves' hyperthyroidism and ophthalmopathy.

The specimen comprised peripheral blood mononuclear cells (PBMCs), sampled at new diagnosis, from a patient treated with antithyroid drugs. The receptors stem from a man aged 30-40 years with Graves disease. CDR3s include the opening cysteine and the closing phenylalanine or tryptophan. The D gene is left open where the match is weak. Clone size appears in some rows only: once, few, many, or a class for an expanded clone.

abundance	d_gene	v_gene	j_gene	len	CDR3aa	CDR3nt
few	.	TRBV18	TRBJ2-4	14	CASSPGWAKNIQYF	TGTGCCAGCTCCCCCGGTTGGGCCAAAAACATTCAGTACTTC
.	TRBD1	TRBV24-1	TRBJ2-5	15	CATSDPGTDQETQYF	TGTGCCACCAGTGACCCAGGGACAGACCAAGAGACCCAGTACTTC
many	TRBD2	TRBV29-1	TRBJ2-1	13	CSASGAGGLEQFF	TGCAGCGCTTCAGGGGCGGGAGGGCTTGAGCAGTTCTTC
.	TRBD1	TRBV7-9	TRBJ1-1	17	CASNSRGGGAENTEAFF	TGTGCCAGCAACTCCAGGGGGGGGGGCGCGGAGAACACTGAAGCTTTCTTT
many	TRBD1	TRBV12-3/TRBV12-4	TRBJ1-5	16	CASSFWDRGLGGPQHF	TGTGCCAGCAGTTTTTGGGACAGGGGGCTCGGGGGGCCCCAGCATTTT
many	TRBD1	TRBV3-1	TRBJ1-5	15	CASSQDGQGGWPQHF	TGTGCCAGCAGCCAAGACGGACAGGGGGGATGGCCCCAGCATTTT
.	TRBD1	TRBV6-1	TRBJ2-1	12	CTSRQGAGEQFF	TGTACCAGCAGACAGGGGGCGGGTGAGCAGTTCTTC
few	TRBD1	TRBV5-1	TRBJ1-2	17	CASSLALQGARNYGYTF	TGCGCCAGCAGCTTGGCCCTACAGGGGGCGAGGAACTATGGCTACACCTTC
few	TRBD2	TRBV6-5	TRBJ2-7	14	CASSFRLAGGEQYF	TGTGCCAGCAGTTTTCGGCTAGCGGGAGGGGAGCAGTACTTC
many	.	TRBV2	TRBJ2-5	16	CASSERSDSMRETQYF	TGTGCCAGCAGTGAAAGGTCCGACTCAATGAGAGAGACCCAGTACTTC
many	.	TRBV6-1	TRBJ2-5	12	CASTSPRETQYF	TGTGCCAGCACGTCGCCTCGGGAGACCCAGTACTTC
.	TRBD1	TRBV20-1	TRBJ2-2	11	CSAPGGGELFF	TGCAGTGCTCCAGGGGGCGGGGAGCTGTTTTTT
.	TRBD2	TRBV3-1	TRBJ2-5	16	CASSQSREGVPETQYF	TGTGCCAGCAGCCAAAGTCGGGAGGGGGTTCCGGAGACCCAGTACTTC
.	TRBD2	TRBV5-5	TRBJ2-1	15	CASSRSGITDNEQFF	TGTGCCAGCAGCCGTAGCGGGATAACTGACAATGAGCAGTTCTTC
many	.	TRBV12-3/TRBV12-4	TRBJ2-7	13	CASRSRGRHEQYF	TGTGCCAGCAGGTCTCGGGGTCGGCACGAGCAGTACTTC
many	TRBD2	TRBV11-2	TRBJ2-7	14	CASSFGREMAEQYF	TGTGCCAGCAGCTTTGGGCGGGAGATGGCCGAGCAGTACTTC
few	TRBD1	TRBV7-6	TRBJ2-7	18	CASSLALGGQQRSYEQYF	TGTGCCAGCAGCTTAGCGCTTGGGGGACAGCAGAGATCCTACGAGCAGTACTTC
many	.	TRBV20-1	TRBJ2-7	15	CSASGFGVGSYEQYF	TGCAGTGCTAGCGGGTTCGGGGTGGGGTCCTACGAGCAGTACTTC
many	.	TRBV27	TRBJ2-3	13	CASSSVERVTQYF	TGTGCCAGCAGTTCTGTCGAGAGAGTTACGCAGTATTTT
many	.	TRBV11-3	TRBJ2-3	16	CASSGRTDGRTDTQYF	TGTGCCAGCAGCGGACGAACAGACGGCCGCACAGATACGCAGTATTTT
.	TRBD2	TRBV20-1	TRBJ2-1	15	CSAWAGTSDLNEQFF	TGCAGTGCTTGGGCCGGGACTAGCGACCTCAATGAGCAGTTCTTC
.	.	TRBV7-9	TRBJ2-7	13	CASSSEGRREQYF	TGTGCCAGCAGCTCCGAGGGCCGACGGGAGCAGTACTTC
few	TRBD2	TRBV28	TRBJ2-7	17	CASITTERLANSYEQYF	TGTGCCAGCATCACCACAGAAAGACTAGCGAACTCCTACGAGCAGTACTTC
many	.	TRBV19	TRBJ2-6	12	CASNSGAPVLTF	TGTGCCAGTAATAGCGGTGCCCCCGTCCTGACTTTC
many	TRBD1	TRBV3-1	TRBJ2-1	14	CASSQRRTGDEQFF	TGTGCCAGCAGCCAAAGGCGGACAGGGGATGAGCAGTTCTTC
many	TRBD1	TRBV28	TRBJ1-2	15	CASGATGGWHYGYTF	TGTGCCAGCGGGGCCACAGGGGGATGGCACTATGGCTACACCTTC
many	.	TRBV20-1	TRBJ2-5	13	CSARDVQRETQYF	TGCAGTGCTAGAGATGTGCAGAGGGAGACCCAGTACTTC
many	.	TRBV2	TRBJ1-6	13	CASGRDINSPLHF	TGTGCCAGCGGCCGGGATATTAATTCACCCCTCCACTTT
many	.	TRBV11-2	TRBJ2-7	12	CASSHGRDEQYF	TGTGCCAGCAGCCATGGCCGGGACGAGCAGTACTTC
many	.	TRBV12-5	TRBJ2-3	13	CASGLPPLGTQYF	TGTGCTAGTGGTTTGCCTCCCTTGGGTACGCAGTATTTT
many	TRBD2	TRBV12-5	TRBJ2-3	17	CASAILRTSGTSYTQYF	TGTGCTAGTGCCATCCTCCGGACTAGCGGGACCTCTTATACGCAGTATTTT
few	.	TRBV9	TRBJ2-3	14	CASSVDLGTDTQYF	TGTGCCAGCAGCGTAGATCTCGGCACAGATACGCAGTATTTT
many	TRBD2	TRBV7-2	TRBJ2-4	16	CASSLVAGGPKNIQYF	TGTGCCAGCAGCTTAGTCGCGGGAGGGCCTAAAAACATTCAGTACTTC
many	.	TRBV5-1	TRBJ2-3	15	CASSLRSASTDTQYF	TGCGCCAGCAGCTTGAGGTCCGCTAGCACAGATACGCAGTATTTT
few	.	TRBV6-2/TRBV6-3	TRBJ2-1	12	CASRYRYNEQFF	TGTGCCAGCAGATACAGATACAATGAGCAGTTCTTC
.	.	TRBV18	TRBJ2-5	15	CASSPEGRGQETQYF	TGTGCCAGCTCACCGGAGGGCAGGGGCCAAGAGACCCAGTACTTC
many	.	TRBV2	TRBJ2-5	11	CASREGETQYF	TGTGCCAGCAGAGAAGGAGAGACCCAGTACTTC
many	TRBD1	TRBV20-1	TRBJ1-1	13	CSAETGLNTEAFF	TGCAGTGCTGAGACAGGGTTGAACACTGAAGCTTTCTTT
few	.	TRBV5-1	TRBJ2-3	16	CASSSLGLGDTDTQYF	TGCGCCAGCAGCTCCTTGGGACTCGGGGACACAGATACGCAGTATTTT
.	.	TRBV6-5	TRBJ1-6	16	CASSYSKGQYNSPLHF	TGTGCCAGCAGTTACTCGAAGGGACAATATAATTCACCCCTCCACTTT
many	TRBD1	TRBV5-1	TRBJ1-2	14	CASRSGQGVWGYTF	TGCGCCAGCAGGAGTGGACAGGGGGTGTGGGGCTACACCTTC
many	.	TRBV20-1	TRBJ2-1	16	CSAPTSSPDLYNEQFF	TGCAGTGCCCCGACTTCTAGCCCAGATCTATACAATGAGCAGTTCTTC
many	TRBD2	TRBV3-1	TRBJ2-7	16	CASSQDDLAGAYEQYF	TGTGCCAGCAGCCAAGATGACCTAGCGGGAGCCTACGAGCAGTACTTC
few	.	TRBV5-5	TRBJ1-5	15	CASRTDFVSNQPQHF	TGTGCCAGCAGGACCGATTTCGTAAGCAATCAGCCCCAGCATTTT
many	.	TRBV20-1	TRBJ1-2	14	CSARELARRGGYTF	TGCAGTGCTAGAGAATTAGCAAGGCGAGGCGGCTACACCTTC